Included here is one TCR beta chain sequence, with context. The germline CDR1 and CDR2 sequences are SGHTA and FQGTGA. Germline trimming cut 4 bases from V and 0 bases from J; bases unmatched to any gene: 6. The CDR3 contains 16 residues. Per the original data handling: The assay estimated nucleated cells by amplifying reference gene primers. Sequencing used immunoSEQ multiplex PCR; TCRdb keeps in-frame clones, though not all of them. From that table come the V and J calls and clone size; the DNA was used to work out D and trimming. The repertoire holds some 390,000 clones, with roughly 86% as singletons. The data are from a study of blood T cell repertoires in COVID-19. At the level of the study: COVID-19 samples collected from the United States, Italy and Spain covered acute and convalescent phases. Nucleic acid was either cDNA or gDNA, and it came from T cells, B-cell-depleted T cells, or PBMCs.

Sequenced sample: peripheral blood. This receptor was identified in a human donor in a cohort sampled during active COVID-19. The chain couples TRBV7-3 to TRBJ2-3; 8 positions agree with TRBD2. The CDR3, as DNA: TGTGCCAGCAGCTCCCAAAGCGGGAGAAGCACAGATACGCAGTATTTT. Amino acid sequence: CASSSQSGRSTDTQYF.